The rows below give T cell receptor beta chains drawn from one sample of a study of cytomegalovirus exposure and HLA in healthy donors. Assay used: immunoSEQ multiplex PCR; TCRdb lists only in-frame clones, some missing. The data hold hundreds of thousands of clones, with 80% to 90% observed a single time. The sample comprised PBMCs. These receptors all stem from a woman younger than 35 in good health and CMV-seronegative. Each CDR3 is given with its conserved first and last residue. D genes are given only for firm matches. Size tells how often a clone was seen (once, few, many) or the class of an expanded clone, and some rows leave it out.

cdr3_nt cdr3_aa j_call d_call v_call clone_size
TGTGCCAGCAGCCACGGACTAGCGGGGGACAATGAGCAGTTCTTC CASSHGLAGDNEQFF TRBJ2-1 TRBD2 TRBV5-4 NA
TGTGCCAGTAGTCCCGTAGACTCTGGGGCCAACGTCCTGACTTTC CASSPVDSGANVLTF TRBJ2-6 NA TRBV19 NA
TGTGCCAGCAGTTACACAGGGGCCAAGGCTTTCTTT CASSYTGAKAFF TRBJ1-1 TRBD1 TRBV6-5 NA
TGTGCCAGCCCGGGAAAGATAGCGGGGGGCACAGATACGCAGTATTTT CASPGKIAGGTDTQYF TRBJ2-3 TRBD2 TRBV2 NA
TGTGCCAGCAGTGACGAAGCGGGGGGAAGCACAGATACGCAGTATTTT CASSDEAGGSTDTQYF TRBJ2-3 TRBD2 TRBV6-4 NA
TGTGCCAGCAGCTTGGGAGGGCCCACTGAAGCTTTCTTT CASSLGGPTEAFF TRBJ1-1 NA TRBV5-6 NA
TGTGCCAGCAGAGGCGCGGGGGGTGCCTACGAGCAGTACTTC CASRGAGGAYEQYF TRBJ2-7 TRBD2 TRBV2 NA
TGTGCCAGCAGCAAAGCCCCTGGGGGAGCGGGGGGGCCTCATAAAAAGTATTTT CASSKAPGGAGGPHKKYF TRBJ2-3 NA TRBV21-1 once
TGTGCCAGCAGGATGATTCGGGGGCTAGCGGGGGGTCGATACGAGCAGTACTTC CASRMIRGLAGGRYEQYF TRBJ2-7 TRBD2 TRBV2 NA
TGCGCCAGCAGCCAAGCGGGGAACTCCTACGAGCAGTACTTC CASSQAGNSYEQYF TRBJ2-7 NA TRBV4-1 NA
TGTGCCATCAGTTCCACCACAGGCGGACAGGGGAACTCCTACGAGCAGTACTTC CAISSTTGGQGNSYEQYF TRBJ2-7 TRBD1 TRBV10-3 NA
TGTGCCAGCAGTGTTGGAGCCAGCTCCTACAATGAGCAGTTCTTC CASSVGASSYNEQFF TRBJ2-1 NA TRBV2 NA
TGTGCCACCAGCAGAGCAGGGACAGCCGGGGAAAGTAGAGCCCAGCATTTT CATSRAGTAGESRAQHF TRBJ1-5 TRBD1 TRBV15 NA
TGTGCCAGCTCACTAGGGACTTCCGATACGCAGTATTTT CASSLGTSDTQYF TRBJ2-3 NA TRBV18 NA
TGTGCCAGTTCTCGGGGGAATGAAAAACTGTTTTTT CASSRGNEKLFF TRBJ1-4 NA TRBV7-9 NA
TGTGCCAGCAGTTGGAGCGGGACGGAGACCCAGTACTTC CASSWSGTETQYF TRBJ2-5 TRBD2 TRBV6-6 NA
TGTGCCAGCAGGATGGACAGAACCAACTATGGCTACACCTTC CASRMDRTNYGYTF TRBJ1-2 NA TRBV2 few
TGTGCCAGCAGCTTGCCACCCCCGGGACTAGCAGTTGCGGTGCAGTACTTC CASSLPPPGLAVAVQYF TRBJ2-7 TRBD2 TRBV5-5 NA
TGTGCCAGCAGCGTAGACGAGGACCCGGGGGAAAAACTGTTTTTT CASSVDEDPGEKLFF TRBJ1-4 NA TRBV9 NA
TGTGCCAGCAGCCCATTACAGGGGGGAGCTGGCTACACCTTC CASSPLQGGAGYTF TRBJ1-2 TRBD1 TRBV13 NA
TGTGCCAGCAGCGTAACTAGCGGGGGGGCTGGGACAGATACGCAGTATTTT CASSVTSGGAGTDTQYF TRBJ2-3 TRBD2 TRBV9 NA
TGTGCCAGCAGTTACGGGACAGACTACGAGCAGTACTTC CASSYGTDYEQYF TRBJ2-7 TRBD1 TRBV6-5 NA
TGTGCCAGCAGCAAAAACCGAGCGACAGGCTCCCAAGAGACCCAGTACTTC CASSKNRATGSQETQYF TRBJ2-5 NA TRBV2 NA
TGCGCCAGCAGCTCCCTCCCAGGGTCCGGGGCCAACGTCCTGACTTTC CASSSLPGSGANVLTF TRBJ2-6 NA TRBV5-1 NA
TGTGCCAGCTCACCGCCGGAGACTCCTGAAGCTTTCTTT CASSPPETPEAFF TRBJ1-1 NA TRBV18 NA
TGTGCCAGCTCCCCAACTATCGTCGAGAGCTCTGGAAACACCATATATTTT CASSPTIVESSGNTIYF TRBJ1-3 NA TRBV18 NA
TGTGCCAGCAGCCTGACAGGGGCCGACTATGGCTACACCTTC CASSLTGADYGYTF TRBJ1-2 TRBD1 TRBV7-2 NA
TGTGCCAGTAGCAGGGCACAGGGCTCCTACAATGAGCAGTTCTTC CASSRAQGSYNEQFF TRBJ2-1 NA TRBV19 once
TGTGCCAGCAGCCTAGGACAGGGGAATGGCTACACCTTC CASSLGQGNGYTF TRBJ1-2 TRBD1 TRBV27 NA
TGTGCCAGTAAAGATCGATGGGACAGAGGGAACACTGAAGCTTTCTTT CASKDRWDRGNTEAFF TRBJ1-1 TRBD1 TRBV19 NA
TGTTCCAGCAGCTCCGACAGGGATGGCTACACCTTC CSSSSDRDGYTF TRBJ1-2 TRBD1 TRBV7-9 NA
TGTGCCAGTAGTTGGGACACCAATCAGCCCCAGCATTTT CASSWDTNQPQHF TRBJ1-5 NA TRBV19 NA
TGTGCCAGCAGCTTGCTGGGGGGACTGGGGGGAGCTTTCTTT CASSLLGGLGGAFF TRBJ1-1 NA TRBV5-8 NA
TGCGCCAGCAGTGCCGAGGGCGGCGGCACTGAAGCTTTCTTT CASSAEGGGTEAFF TRBJ1-1 NA TRBV10-1 NA
TGTGCGACAGGGGTCTTCATGTACCAAGAGACCCAGTACTTC CATGVFMYQETQYF TRBJ2-5 TRBD1 TRBV6-1 NA
TGCGCCAGCAGCCCCCTCGGATACAGGGGATATTCACCCCTCCACTTT CASSPLGYRGYSPLHF TRBJ1-6 TRBD1 TRBV4-1 NA
TGTGCCATCAGGGGACAGGGCAATGAGCAGTTCTTC CAIRGQGNEQFF TRBJ2-1 TRBD1 TRBV10-3 NA
TGTGCCAGCAGCGGATTGGACAGATATGGCTACACCTTC CASSGLDRYGYTF TRBJ1-2 NA TRBV9 NA
TGTGCCAGCAGCGCACCACCCGCCGGGAACCTCGAAGCTTTCTTT CASSAPPAGNLEAFF TRBJ1-1 NA TRBV9 NA
TGTGCCAGCAGGAAACAGGGACAGGACACTGAAGCTTTCTTT CASRKQGQDTEAFF TRBJ1-1 TRBD1 TRBV2 NA
TGTGCCAGCTCACCGGGACAAACAACTAATGAAAAACTGTTTTTT CASSPGQTTNEKLFF TRBJ1-4 NA TRBV18 once
TGTGCCAGCCACCTAGGGGGAATGGCTGAAGCTTTCTTT CASHLGGMAEAFF TRBJ1-1 NA TRBV2 NA
TGTGCCAGCAGCTTAGTAGTATTGGGGAGGAAAATAGGTGTTCGGAATCAGCCCCAGCATTTT CASSLVVLGRKIGVRNQPQHF TRBJ1-5 NA TRBV7-3 NA
TGTGCCAGCAGCTTGACAGATGCTCTTGGGCCCCAGCATTTT CASSLTDALGPQHF TRBJ1-5 NA TRBV7-9 NA